The entry below describes one T cell receptor beta chain. What it recognizes is unknown. The data were obtained in a study of CD8+ T cells in alopecia areata. Study details: People stayed on tofacitinib for 6 to 18 months, then stopped the drug for 6 months. Whole-study results and caveats: In patients, TCRs were shared less clearly than in mice, and HLA may possibly be involved. Within the top 100, expanded CD8+ clones significantly decreased with tofacitinib, as did scalp clonality.

Reverse transcribed after extraction, RNA yielded cDNA as the sequencing template. The repertoire was sequenced with immunoSEQ multiplex PCR; TCRdb's copy has only in-frame clones and lacks some. The sample shows a few hundred thousand clones, roughly two fifths of them seen only once. Treatment: oral pan-JAK inhibitor, 5-10 mg twice daily. The receptor was derived from a human donor with alopecia areata. This sample comprised CD4+ T cells sorted from blood, obtained at roughly week 30, from a patient treated with tofacitinib.

For the CDR3, the DNA is TGTGCCAGCAGCTTAGAGGCGGGAGACACCGGGGAGCTGTTTTTT. Amino acid sequence: CASSLEAGDTGELFF. V is TRBV13 and J is TRBJ2-2, with 7 bases fitting TRBD2. CDR1 and CDR2 (germline): PRHDT, FYEKMQ (reference sequence). With 1 base clipped from V and 3 bases from J, the junction kept 2 bases outside the gene matches. The CDR3 has 15 amino acids.